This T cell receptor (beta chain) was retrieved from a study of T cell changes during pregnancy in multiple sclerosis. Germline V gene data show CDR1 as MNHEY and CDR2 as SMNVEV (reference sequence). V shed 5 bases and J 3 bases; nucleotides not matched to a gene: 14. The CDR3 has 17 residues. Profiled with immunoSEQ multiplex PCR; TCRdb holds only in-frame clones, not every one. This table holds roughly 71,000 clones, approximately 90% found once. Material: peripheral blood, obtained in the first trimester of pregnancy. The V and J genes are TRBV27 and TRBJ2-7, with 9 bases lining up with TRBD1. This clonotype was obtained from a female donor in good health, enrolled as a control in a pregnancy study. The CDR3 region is CASSRILTGTGSYEQYF. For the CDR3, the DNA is TGTGCCAGCAGTCGAATTTTAACCGGGACAGGGAGCTACGAGCAGTACTTC.